This T cell receptor (beta chain) was retrieved from a study of blood T cell dynamics during melanoma immunotherapy. Study-wide results and limits: The study could not tell melanoma-specific clones from general immune activation.

The time point was: week 3, after first cycle of checkpoint inhibitor. Blood was drawn before treatment and at week 3 after checkpoint blockade. Disease control meant complete response, partial response or stable disease at 12 weeks. In regard to this clone: Its target is not known.

Profiled with immunoSEQ multiplex PCR; TCRdb holds only in-frame clones, not every one. The sample has more than 6,500 clones; approximately 81% are singletons. V gave up 3 bases and J gave up 7 bases; unmatched junction bases: 4. The germline CDR1 and CDR2 sequences are PRHDT and FYEKMQ (reference sequence). The CDR3 is made up of 13 amino acids. The TCR was taken from a human donor with melanoma. V gene TRBV13 combines with J gene TRBJ1-1, with 8 bases matching TRBD1. Sequencing used blood, obtained from a patient treated with checkpoint blockade. The CDR3 spells CASSLGTGNEAFF. In DNA, the CDR3 is TGTGCCAGCAGCTTGGGGACAGGAAATGAAGCTTTCTTT. The full variable domain, in which reference TRBV13 and TRBJ1-1 provide the parts outside the CDR3, is AAGVIQSPRHLIKEKRETATLKCYPIPRHDTVYWYQQGPGQDPQFLISFYEKMQSDKGSIPDRFSAQQFSDYHSELNMSSLELGDSALYFCASSLGTGNEAFFGQGTRLTVV.